This TCR beta chain was retrieved from a study of T cell repertoires in cytomegalovirus infection. Study in general: Public TCR beta signatures provided an indication of both CMV infection and a matching HLA type.

Via MiXCR, TCRdb re-called the reads, giving one row per CDR3 protein. Among 200,000 to 250,000 distinct CDR3 sequences, 9% to 15% were seen once, and the ten largest hold 1.5% to 2%. This CDR3 has 15 residues. Germline CDR1 reads SGHDT; CDR2 reads YYEEEE. The V and J ends lost 0 bases and 7 bases, in that order; junction bases with no gene match: 7. This clonotype was found many times. The rearrangement links TRBV5-6 to TRBJ2-1, with 7 nucleotides matching TRBD2. Sequenced sample: PBMCs. The sequence derives from a human donor in good health (CMV status not recorded). Some clones in this sample may be carry-over from other donors' samples. In DNA form, the CDR3 reads TGTGCCAGCAGCTTGGTTGCGGGAGTCCCTAATGAGCAGTTCTTC. Residues: CASSLVAGVPNEQFF.